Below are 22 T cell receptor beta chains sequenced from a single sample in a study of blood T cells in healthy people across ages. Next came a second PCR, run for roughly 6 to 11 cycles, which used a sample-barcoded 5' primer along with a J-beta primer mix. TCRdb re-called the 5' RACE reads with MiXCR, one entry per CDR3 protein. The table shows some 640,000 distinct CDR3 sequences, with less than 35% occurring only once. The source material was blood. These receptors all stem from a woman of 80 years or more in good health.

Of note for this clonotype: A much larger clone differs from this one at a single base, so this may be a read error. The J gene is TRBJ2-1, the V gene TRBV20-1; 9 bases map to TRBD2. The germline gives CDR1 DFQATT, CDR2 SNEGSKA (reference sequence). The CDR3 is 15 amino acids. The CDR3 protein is CSARDFRTSANGQFF. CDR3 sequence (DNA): TGCAGTGCTAGAGATTTCAGGACTAGCGCCAATGGGCAGTTCTTC.

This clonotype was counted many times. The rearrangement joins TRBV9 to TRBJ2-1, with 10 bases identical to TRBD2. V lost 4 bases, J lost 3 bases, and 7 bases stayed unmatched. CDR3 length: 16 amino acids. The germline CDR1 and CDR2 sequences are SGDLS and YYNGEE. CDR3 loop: CASSPQRGGFYNEQFF. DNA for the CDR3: TGTGCCAGCAGCCCCCAGCGGGGGGGCTTCTACAATGAGCAGTTCTTC.

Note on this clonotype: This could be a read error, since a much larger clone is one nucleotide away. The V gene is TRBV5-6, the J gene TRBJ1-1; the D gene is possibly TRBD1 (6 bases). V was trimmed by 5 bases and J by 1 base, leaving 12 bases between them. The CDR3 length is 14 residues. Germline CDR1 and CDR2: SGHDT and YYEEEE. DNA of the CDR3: TGTGCCAGCAGTTGTACAGGGAGGAACACTGAAGCTTTCTTT. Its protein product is CASSCTGRNTEAFF.

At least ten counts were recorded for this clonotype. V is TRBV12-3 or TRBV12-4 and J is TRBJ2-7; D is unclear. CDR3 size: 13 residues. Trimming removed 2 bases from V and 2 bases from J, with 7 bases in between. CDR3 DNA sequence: TGTGCCAGCAGTTTACGACCGACCTACGAGCAGTACTTC. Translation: CASSLRPTYEQYF.

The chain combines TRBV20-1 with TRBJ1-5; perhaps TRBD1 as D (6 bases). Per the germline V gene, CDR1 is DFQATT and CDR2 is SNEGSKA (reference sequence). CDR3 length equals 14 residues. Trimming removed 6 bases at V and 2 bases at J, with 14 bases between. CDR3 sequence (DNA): TGCAGTGCACAGGGAGGGGATGGCAATCAGCCCCAGCATTTT. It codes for CSAQGGDGNQPQHF.

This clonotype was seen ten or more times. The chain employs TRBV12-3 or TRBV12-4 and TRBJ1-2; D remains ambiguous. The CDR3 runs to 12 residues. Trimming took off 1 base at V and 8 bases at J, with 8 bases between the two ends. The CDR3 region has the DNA TGTGCCAGCAGTTTAGGAGCCGGCGGCTACACCTTC. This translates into CASSLGAGGYTF.

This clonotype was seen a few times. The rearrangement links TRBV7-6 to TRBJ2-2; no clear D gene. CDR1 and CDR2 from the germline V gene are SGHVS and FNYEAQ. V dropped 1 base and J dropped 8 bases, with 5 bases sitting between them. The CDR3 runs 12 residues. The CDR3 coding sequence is TGTGCCAGCAGCTTAGTAGTTGGGGAGCTGTTTTTT. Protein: CASSLVVGELFF.

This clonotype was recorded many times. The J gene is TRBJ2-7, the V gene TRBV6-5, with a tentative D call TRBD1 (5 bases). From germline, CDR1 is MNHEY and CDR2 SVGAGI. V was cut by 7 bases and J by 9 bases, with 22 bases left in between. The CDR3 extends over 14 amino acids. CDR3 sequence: CASTSQGMARRQYF. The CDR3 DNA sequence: TGTGCCAGCACCTCCCAGGGTATGGCCCGGCGGCAGTACTTC.

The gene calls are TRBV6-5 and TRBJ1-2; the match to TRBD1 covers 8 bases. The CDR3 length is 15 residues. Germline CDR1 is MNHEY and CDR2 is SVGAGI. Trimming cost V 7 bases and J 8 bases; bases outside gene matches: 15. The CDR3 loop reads CASTYSGTGLRGYTF. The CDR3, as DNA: TGTGCCAGCACCTACTCCGGGACAGGCCTTCGGGGCTACACCTTC.

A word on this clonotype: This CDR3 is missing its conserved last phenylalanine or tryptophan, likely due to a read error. CDR3 amino acids: CASSLRGNQETQYL. The CDR3 DNA reads as TGTGCCAGTAGCTTAAGGGGGAATCAAGAGACCCAGTACTTG. The chain has TRBV7-9 and TRBJ2-5; a weak D match, TRBD1 (6 bases). The CDR3 is 14 residues long. Germline assignment: CDR1 SEHNR and CDR2 FQNEAQ (reference sequence).

This CDR3 is CASSQDSGGSYEQYF. The CDR3, as DNA: TGTGCCAGCAGCCAAGATAGCGGGGGGTCCTACGAGCAGTACTTC. This chain links TRBV5-5 with TRBJ2-7, with 10 bases identical to TRBD2. Germline values: CDR1 SGHKS, CDR2 YYEKEE (reference sequence). V lost 4 bases, J lost 1 base, and 5 bases stayed unmatched. The CDR3 has 15 residues.

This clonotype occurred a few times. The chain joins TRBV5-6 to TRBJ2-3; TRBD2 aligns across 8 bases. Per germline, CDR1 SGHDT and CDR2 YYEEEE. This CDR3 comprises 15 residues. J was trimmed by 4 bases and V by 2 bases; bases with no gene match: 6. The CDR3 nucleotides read TGTGCCAGCAGCTTTTACGGGGGGGGCGCAGATACGCAGTATTTT. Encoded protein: CASSFYGGGADTQYF.

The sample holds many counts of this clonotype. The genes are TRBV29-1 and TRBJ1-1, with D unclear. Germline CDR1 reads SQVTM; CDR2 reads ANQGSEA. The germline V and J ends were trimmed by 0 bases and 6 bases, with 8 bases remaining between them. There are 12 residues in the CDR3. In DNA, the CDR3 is TGCAGCGTTGAAGATCTGGTTCCTGAAGCTTTCTTT. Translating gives CSVEDLVPEAFF. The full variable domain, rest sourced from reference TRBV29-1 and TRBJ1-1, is SAVISQKPSRDICQRGTSLTIQCQVDSQVTMMFWYRQQPGQSLTLIATANQGSEATYESGFVIDKFPISRPNLTFSTLTVSNMSPEDSSIYLCSVEDLVPEAFFGQGTRLTVV.

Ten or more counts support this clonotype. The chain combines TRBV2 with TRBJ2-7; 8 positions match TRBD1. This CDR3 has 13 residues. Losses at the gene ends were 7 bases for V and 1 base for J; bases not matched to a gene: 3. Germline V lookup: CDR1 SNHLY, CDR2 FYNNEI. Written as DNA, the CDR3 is TGTGCCAGCAAGGACAGGGTTTCCTACGAGCAGTACTTC. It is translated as CASKDRVSYEQYF.

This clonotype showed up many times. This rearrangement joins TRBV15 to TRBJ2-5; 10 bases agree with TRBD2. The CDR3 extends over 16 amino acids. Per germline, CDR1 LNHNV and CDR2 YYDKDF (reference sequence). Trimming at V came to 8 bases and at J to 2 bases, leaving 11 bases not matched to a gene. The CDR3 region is CATGLGSGGIQETQYF. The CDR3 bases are TGTGCCACCGGGCTTGGTAGCGGGGGGATTCAAGAGACCCAGTACTTC.

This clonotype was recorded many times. CDR3: CASSRGGGGIGGATNEKLFF. The DNA for the CDR3 is TGTGCCAGCAGCAGAGGGGGGGGAGGAATCGGAGGAGCAACTAATGAAAAACTGTTTTTT. The chain couples TRBV6-1 to TRBJ1-4; possible D gene TRBD1, 6 bases. Germline V gene sequence: CDR1 MNHNS, CDR2 SASEGT. Trimming left V 6 bases short and J 0 bases short, with 26 bases between. The CDR3 sequence is 20 residues long.

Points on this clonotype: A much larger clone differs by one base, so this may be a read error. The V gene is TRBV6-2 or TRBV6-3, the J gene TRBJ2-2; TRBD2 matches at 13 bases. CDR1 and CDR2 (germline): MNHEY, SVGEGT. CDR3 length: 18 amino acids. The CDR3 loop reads CASRTGTSGVQYTGERFF. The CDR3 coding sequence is TGTGCCAGCAGAACCGGGACTAGCGGGGTTCAGTACACCGGGGAGCGGTTTTTT.

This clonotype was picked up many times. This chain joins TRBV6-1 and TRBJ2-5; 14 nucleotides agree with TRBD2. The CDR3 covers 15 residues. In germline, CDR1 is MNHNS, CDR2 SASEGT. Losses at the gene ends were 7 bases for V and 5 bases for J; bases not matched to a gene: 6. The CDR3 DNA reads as TGTGCCAGCACTCGACTAGCGGGGGGGCCTGAGACCCAGTACTTC. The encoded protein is CASTRLAGGPETQYF.

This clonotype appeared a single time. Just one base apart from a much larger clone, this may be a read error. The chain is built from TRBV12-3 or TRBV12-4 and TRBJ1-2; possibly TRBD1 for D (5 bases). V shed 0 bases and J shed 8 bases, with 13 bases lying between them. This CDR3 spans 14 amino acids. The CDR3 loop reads CASSLALGLGGYTF. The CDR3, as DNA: TGTGCCAGCAGTTTAGCGCTGGGGCTCGGGGGCTACACCTTC.

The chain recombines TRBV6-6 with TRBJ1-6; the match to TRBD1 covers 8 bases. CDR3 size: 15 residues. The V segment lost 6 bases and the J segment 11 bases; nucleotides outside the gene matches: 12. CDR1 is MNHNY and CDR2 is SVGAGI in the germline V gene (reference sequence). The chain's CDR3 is CASSPTGESLTPLHF. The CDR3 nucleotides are TGTGCCAGCAGCCCGACAGGGGAGTCGTTGACACCCCTCCACTTT.

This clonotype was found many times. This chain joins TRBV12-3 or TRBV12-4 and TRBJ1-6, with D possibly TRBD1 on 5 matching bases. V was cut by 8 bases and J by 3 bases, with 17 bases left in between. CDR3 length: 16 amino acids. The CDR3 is CASASSQGGYNSPLHF. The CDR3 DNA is TGTGCCAGCGCATCGTCCCAGGGAGGCTATAATTCACCCCTCCACTTT.

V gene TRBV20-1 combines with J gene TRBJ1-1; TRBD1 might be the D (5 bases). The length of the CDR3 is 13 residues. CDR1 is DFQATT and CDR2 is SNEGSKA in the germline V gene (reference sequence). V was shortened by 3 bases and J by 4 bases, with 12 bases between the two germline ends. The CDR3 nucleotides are TGCAGTGCTAGGCGGGGGATAGGCACTGAAGCTTTCTTT. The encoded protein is CSARRGIGTEAFF.